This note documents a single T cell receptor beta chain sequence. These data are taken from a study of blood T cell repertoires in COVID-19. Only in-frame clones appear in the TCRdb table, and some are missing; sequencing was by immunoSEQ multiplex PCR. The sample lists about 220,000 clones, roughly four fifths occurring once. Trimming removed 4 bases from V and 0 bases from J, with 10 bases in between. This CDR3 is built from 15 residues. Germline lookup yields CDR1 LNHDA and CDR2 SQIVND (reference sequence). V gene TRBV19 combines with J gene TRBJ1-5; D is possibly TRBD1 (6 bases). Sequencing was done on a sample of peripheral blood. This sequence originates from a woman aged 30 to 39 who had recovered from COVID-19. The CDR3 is CASSTTGDSNQPQHF. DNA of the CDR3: TGTGCCAGTAGTACGACAGGAGATAGCAATCAGCCCCAGCATTTT.